This TCR beta chain was identified during a study of blood T cell repertoires in COVID-19. Per the original methods: From reference gene primer amplification, estimates of nucleated cell counts were derived. The method was immunoSEQ multiplex PCR; TCRdb's version includes in-frame clones alone and lacks a portion of them. That table gives V, J and clone size, and the DNA gave D and trimming. This table holds 20,000 or so clones, less than 95% found once. The CDR3 loop spans 14 amino acids. Germline V gives CDR1 SQVTM, CDR2 ANQGSEA. J gave up 1 base and V 5 bases, and 2 bases lay outside the gene matches.

The origin of this receptor is a human donor in a cohort sampled during active COVID-19. J is TRBJ2-3 and V is TRBV29-1, with TRBD2 matching over 11 bases. The sample comprised peripheral blood. CDR3 DNA: TGCAGCGTTCTGACTAGCGGGGGCACAGATACGCAGTATTTT. Translation: CSVLTSGGTDTQYF.